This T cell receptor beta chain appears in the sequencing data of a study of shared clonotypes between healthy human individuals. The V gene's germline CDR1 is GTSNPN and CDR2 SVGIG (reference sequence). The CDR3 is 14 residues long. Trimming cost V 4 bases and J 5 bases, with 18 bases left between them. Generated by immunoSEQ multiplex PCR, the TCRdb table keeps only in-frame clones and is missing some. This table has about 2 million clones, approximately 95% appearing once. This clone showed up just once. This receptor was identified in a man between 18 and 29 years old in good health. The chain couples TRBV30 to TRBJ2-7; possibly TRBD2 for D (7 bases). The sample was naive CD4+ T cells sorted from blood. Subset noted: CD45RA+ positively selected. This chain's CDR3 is CAWNYGGGRNEQYF. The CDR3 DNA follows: TGTGCCTGGAACTATGGGGGGGGCCGCAACGAGCAGTACTTC.